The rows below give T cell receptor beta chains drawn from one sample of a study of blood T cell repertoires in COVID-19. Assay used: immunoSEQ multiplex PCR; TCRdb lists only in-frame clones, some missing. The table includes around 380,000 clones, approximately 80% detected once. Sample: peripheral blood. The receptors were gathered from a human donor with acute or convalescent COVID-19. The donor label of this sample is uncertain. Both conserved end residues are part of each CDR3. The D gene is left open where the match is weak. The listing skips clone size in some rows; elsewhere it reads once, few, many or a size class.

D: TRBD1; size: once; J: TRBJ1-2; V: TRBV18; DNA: TGTGCCAGCTCACCGGGACAGAAAAATGGCTACACCTTC; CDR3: CASSPGQKNGYTF
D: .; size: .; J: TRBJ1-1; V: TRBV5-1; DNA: TGCGCCAGCAGCTCAGGGATTGGGTACGCTGAAGCTTTCTTT; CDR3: CASSSGIGYAEAFF
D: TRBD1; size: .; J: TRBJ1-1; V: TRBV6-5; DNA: TGTGCCAGCAGGAGGACAGGGAGCGCGAACACTGAAGCTTTCTTT; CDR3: CASRRTGSANTEAFF
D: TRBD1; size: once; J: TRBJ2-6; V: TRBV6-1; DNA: TGTGCCAGCAGTGAAAGGGACAGGGGGTTCAACGTCCTGACTTTC; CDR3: CASSERDRGFNVLTF
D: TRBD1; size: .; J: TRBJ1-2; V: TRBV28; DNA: TGTGCCAGCCCTAGGACAGGGGAGTTAAATGGCTACACCTTC; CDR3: CASPRTGELNGYTF
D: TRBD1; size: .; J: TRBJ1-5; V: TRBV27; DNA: TGTGCCAGCGAAAATAACCCACCCGGGACAGGGGCAGGGGGCAATCAGCCCCAGCATTTT; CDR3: CASENNPPGTGAGGNQPQHF
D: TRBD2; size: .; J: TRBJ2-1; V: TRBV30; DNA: TGTGCCTTCCGCCTCACAGCGGGGGTGGGGAGAGAGCAGTTCTTC; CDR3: CAFRLTAGVGREQFF
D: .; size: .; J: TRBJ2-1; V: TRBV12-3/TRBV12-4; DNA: TGTGCCAGCAGTTTACCCCGAAGCGATGAGCAGTTCTTC; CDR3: CASSLPRSDEQFF
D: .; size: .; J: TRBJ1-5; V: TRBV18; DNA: TGTGCCAGCTCACCGACAGGCCGAGTTAATCAGCCCCAGCATTTT; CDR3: CASSPTGRVNQPQHF
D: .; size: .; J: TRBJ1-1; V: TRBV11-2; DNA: TGTGCCAGCAGGCGGCAGGGAGAAGCTTTCTTT; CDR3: CASRRQGEAFF
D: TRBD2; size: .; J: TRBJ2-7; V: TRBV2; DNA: TGTGCCAGCGGAAAAATAGCGGGCGGCGAGCAGTACTTC; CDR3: CASGKIAGGEQYF
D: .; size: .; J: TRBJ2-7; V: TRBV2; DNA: TGTGCCAGCGGAGGACAGAGCTACGAGCAGTACTTC; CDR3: CASGGQSYEQYF